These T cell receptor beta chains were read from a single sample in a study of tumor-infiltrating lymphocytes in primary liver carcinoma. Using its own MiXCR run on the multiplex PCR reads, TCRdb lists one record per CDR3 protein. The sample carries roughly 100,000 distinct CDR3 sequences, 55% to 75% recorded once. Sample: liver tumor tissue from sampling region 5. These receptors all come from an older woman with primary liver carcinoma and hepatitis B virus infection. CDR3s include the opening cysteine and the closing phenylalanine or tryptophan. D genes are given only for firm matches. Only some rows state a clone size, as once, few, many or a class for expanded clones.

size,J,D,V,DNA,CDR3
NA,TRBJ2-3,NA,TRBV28,TGTGCCAGCAGTTTTGAGGATCACGCAGATACGCAGTATTTT,CASSFEDHADTQYF
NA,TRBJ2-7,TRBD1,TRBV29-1,TGCAGCATCCCCACAGGGGGCTACGAGCAGTACTTC,CSIPTGGYEQYF
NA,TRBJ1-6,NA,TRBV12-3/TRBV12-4,TGTGCTAGCAGTTTAGCCGCCAGGGCGGCCAGTTCACCCCTCCACTTT,CASSLAARAASSPLHF
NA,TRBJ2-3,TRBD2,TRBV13,TGTGCCAACAGCTTCGGACTAGCGGGGGGAGATACGCAGTATTTT,CANSFGLAGGDTQYF
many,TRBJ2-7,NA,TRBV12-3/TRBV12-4,TGTGCCAGCAGTTTCTCCTACGGATGGCGGTACTTC,CASSFSYGWRYF
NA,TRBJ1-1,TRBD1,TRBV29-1,TGCAGCGGACGACAGGGGGAGCGCACTGAAGCTTTCTTT,CSGRQGERTEAFF
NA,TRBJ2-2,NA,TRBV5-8,TGTGCCAGCAGGCCGAGCTGGGGGCAGGACACCGGGGAGCTGTCTTTT,CASRPSWGQDTGELSF
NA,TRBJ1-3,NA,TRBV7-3,TGTGCCAGCAGCTTATCCGGAGGGGCCGGAAACACCATATATTTT,CASSLSGGAGNTIYF
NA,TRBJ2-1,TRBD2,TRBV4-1,TGCGCTAGCAGCCATGATGGCGCTAGCGGCCTCCTCGCTGAGCAGTTCTTC,CASSHDGASGLLAEQFF
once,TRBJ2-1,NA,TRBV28,TGTGCCAGCAGTTTGGTGCACGAGTGGTTATTC,CASSLVHEWLF
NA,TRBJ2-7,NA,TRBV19,TGTGTCAGTAGCACTTGGGAACAGCAATATCCCTACGAGCAGTACTTC,CVSSTWEQQYPYEQYF
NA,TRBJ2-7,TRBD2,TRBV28,TGTACCAGCAGTGCTGGGGGGGCGGGAGGTATATACGAGCGGTATTTC,CTSSAGGAGGIYERYF
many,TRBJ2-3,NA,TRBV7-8,TGTGCCAGCAGCTTAGTCGCGACTCCTTCTCGCACAGATACGCAGTATTTT,CASSLVATPSRTDTQYF
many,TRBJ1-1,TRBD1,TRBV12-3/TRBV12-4,TGTGCCAGCAGTTTAGAAAACAGGGGGCCGAACACTGAAGCTTTCTTT,CASSLENRGPNTEAFF
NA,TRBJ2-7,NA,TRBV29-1,TGCAGCGTCGCTTTCAGCCCCGGGCCGCGGGGCGAGCAGTACTTC,CSVAFSPGPRGEQYF
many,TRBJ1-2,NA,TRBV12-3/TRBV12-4,TGTGCCAGCAGTTCGAGAGCAGTCCTCGTTTCTCATGGCTACACCTTC,CASSSRAVLVSHGYTF
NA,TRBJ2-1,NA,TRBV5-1,TGCGCCAGCATCTGGATAGCCGCTAGGTCCTACAATGAGCAGTTCTTC,CASIWIAARSYNEQFF
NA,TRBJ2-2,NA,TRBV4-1,TGCGCCAGCATCCAAGAGGGGGGGTGGTCGAACACCTGGGAGCTGTTTTTT,CASIQEGGWSNTWELFF
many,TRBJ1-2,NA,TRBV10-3,TGTGCCATCAGTGAGTCACGGGGGTCTGACTATGGCTACACCTTC,CAISESRGSDYGYTF
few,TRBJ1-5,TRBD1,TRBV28,TGTGCCAGCAGCCCCGGGACAGGGAGGCAGCCCCAGCATTTT,CASSPGTGRQPQHF
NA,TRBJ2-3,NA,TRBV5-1,TGCGCCAGCACCAAAGGGACGTACACAGATACGCAGTATTTT,CASTKGTYTDTQYF
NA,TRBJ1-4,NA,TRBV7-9,TGTGCCAGCAGCCCCCTCCAGGGAAATAAACTGGTTTTT,CASSPLQGNKLVF
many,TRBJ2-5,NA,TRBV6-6,TGTGCCAGCAGTTACTTGGCGGGAGAGACCCAGTACTTC,CASSYLAGETQYF
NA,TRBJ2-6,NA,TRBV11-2,TGTGCCAGCAGCTCAGATATAAATTTCTCTGTGGCCAACGTCCTGACTTTC,CASSSDINFSVANVLTF
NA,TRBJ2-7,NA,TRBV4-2,TGTGCCAGCAGCCAGGATTTTCGCGGGACGAGCTCCTACGTGCATTACTTC,CASSQDFRGTSSYVHYF
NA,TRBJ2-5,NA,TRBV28,TGTGCCAGCAGTACCGACAGGTCTTTTCTTCCAGAGACCCAGCACTTC,CASSTDRSFLPETQHF
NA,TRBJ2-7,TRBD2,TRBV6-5,TGTGCCAGCGGTCACCAAACGGTAGCGGGACCCTACGAGCAGTACTTC,CASGHQTVAGPYEQYF
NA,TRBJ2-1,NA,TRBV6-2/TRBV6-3,TGTGCCAGCAGGCTAGTGGGTTTCAGACCACAGTTCTTC,CASRLVGFRPQFF
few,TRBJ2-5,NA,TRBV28,TGTGCCAGCAGTTTACTGAGGTCCAGGGGCGAGACCCAGTACTTC,CASSLLRSRGETQYF
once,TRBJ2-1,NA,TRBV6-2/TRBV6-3,TGTGCCAGTAGTTACGCCGAGGGCACACCTGAGCAGTTCTTC,CASSYAEGTPEQFF
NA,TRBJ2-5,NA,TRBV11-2,TGTACCAGCAGCTTAGCCCCGCTCCAGACTCAGTACTTC,CTSSLAPLQTQYF
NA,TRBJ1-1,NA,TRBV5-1,TGCGCCAGCAACGACGTCAGCACTGAAGCTTTCTTT,CASNDVSTEAFF
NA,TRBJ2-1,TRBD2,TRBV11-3,TGTGCCAGCAGCATGGGAACTAGCGGGAAGCTTGAGCGGTTCTTC,CASSMGTSGKLERFF
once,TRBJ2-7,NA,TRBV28,TGTGCCAGCAGTTCTGCAGACATCGGGACGTTTTACGAGCAGTACTTC,CASSSADIGTFYEQYF
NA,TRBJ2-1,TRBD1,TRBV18,TGTGCCAGCACACCACGCCAGGGGGCTAGCAATGAGCAGTTCTTC,CASTPRQGASNEQFF
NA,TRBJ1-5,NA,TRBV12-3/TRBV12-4,TGTGCCAGTAATTTAGCGGGACGGCAGCCCCAGCATTTT,CASNLAGRQPQHF
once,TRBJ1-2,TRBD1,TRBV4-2,TGTGTCAGCAGCCAAGCAGGGGAGGGGGCTGGCTACGCCTTC,CVSSQAGEGAGYAF
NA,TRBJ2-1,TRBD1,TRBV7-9,TGTGCCAGCGGCTTAGGGACAGTAGACAATGAGCAGTTCTTC,CASGLGTVDNEQFF
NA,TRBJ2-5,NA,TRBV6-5,TGTGCCAGCAGTTACATTGGTGCAGGAAGAGAGACCCAACACTTC,CASSYIGAGRETQHF
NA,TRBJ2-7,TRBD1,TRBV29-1,TGCAACGATGAGTGGCAGGGGGCCGGCGAGCAGTACTTC,CNDEWQGAGEQYF
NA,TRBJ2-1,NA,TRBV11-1,TGTGTCAGCAGCTTCGGTACGTATAATGAGCAGTTCTTC,CVSSFGTYNEQFF
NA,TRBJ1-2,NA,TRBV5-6,TGTGCCAGCAGCTACGGGACACCAAACGATGGCTACACATTC,CASSYGTPNDGYTF
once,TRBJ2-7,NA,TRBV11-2,TGTGCCAGCAGCTTAGCCTCGGGGACAAGAGGCTACGAGCAGTACTTC,CASSLASGTRGYEQYF
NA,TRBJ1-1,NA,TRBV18,TGCGCCAGCTCACGGGACGGAACCACTGGAGCTTTCTTT,CASSRDGTTGAFF
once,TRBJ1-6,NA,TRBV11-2,TGTGGCAGCAGCTTAGAAGTGGCAACTATCTCATCCCTCCACTTT,CGSSLEVATISSLHF
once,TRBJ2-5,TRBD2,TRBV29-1,TGCAGCGTTGGGCTAGCGGACCCCCAAGAGACCCAGTACTTC,CSVGLADPQETQYF
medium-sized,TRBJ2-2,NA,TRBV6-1,TGTGCCAGCAGGCGGGACAGGAACACCGGGGAGCTGTTTTTT,CASRRDRNTGELFF
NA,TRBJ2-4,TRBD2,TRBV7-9,TGTGCCAGCAGCTCGCTAATGCCCGGGACTAGAAACATTCAGTACTTC,CASSSLMPGTRNIQYF
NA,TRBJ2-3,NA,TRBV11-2,TGTGCCAGCAGCTGGGGGAGGCAGGAGGCGGCAGATACGCGGTATTTT,CASSWGRQEAADTRYF
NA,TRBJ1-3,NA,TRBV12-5,TGTGATAGTGGCCTCGGAGGGGCGGAAAGCACCATATATTTT,CDSGLGGAESTIYF
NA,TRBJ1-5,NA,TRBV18,TGTGCCAGCTCTCCAAACCGTTCGGGGCAGCCCCAGCATTTT,CASSPNRSGQPQHF
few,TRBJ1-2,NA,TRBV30,TGTGCCTGGAGTCCAACCCACACCTTC,CAWSPTHTF
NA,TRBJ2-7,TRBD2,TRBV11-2,TGTGCCAGCAGCTTAGAGGGTAGCGGGAGGACCGAGAAGTACTTC,CASSLEGSGRTEKYF
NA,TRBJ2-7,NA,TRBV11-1,TGTGCCAGCAGCGGGAATAGGGCCGCCTACGAGCAGTACTTC,CASSGNRAAYEQYF
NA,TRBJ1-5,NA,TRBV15,TGTGCCACCAGCAGAGAGGGGGGACTTGGTCCGCATTTT,CATSREGGLGPHF
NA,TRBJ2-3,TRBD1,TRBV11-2,TGTGCCGGCAGCTTCCTCGGGACAGATACACAGTATTTT,CAGSFLGTDTQYF
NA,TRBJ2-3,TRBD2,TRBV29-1,TGCAACGTTGATCGACTAGCGGGGGGCGCTGATACGCAGTATTTT,CNVDRLAGGADTQYF